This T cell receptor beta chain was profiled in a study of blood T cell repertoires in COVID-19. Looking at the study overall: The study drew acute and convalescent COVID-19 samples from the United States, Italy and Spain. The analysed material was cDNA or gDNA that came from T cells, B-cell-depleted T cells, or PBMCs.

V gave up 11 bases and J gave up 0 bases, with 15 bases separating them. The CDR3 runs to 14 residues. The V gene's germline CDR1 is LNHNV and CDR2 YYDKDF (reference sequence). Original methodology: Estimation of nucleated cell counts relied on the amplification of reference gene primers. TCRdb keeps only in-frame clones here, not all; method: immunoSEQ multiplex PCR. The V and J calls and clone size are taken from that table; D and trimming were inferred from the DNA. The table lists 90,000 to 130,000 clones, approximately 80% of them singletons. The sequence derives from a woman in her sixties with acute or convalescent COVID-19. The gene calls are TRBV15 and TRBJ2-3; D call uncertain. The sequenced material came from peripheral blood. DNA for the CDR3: TGTGCCGCAGGCCCGGCCCTCAGCACAGATACGCAGTATTTT. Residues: CAAGPALSTDTQYF.